The present TCR beta chain was sequenced within a study of post-analysis software for immune sequencing data. The TCR beta cDNA libraries carried unique molecular identifiers. TCRdb reprocessed the PCR reads with MiXCR, giving one entry per CDR3 protein. This table holds roughly 730,000 distinct CDR3 sequences, 25% to 30% found once. The V gene's germline CDR1 is MNHEY and CDR2 SMNVEV (reference sequence). The CDR3 totals 14 residues. Trimming removed 4 bases from V and 6 bases from J, with 15 bases in between. Of note for this clonotype: The antigen remains undetermined.

Study-wide findings and caveats: Multiple sclerosis patients showed significantly lower normalized Chao1 diversity than controls did. Five TRBV segments occurring more often in patients than controls included TRBV5-6, TRBV5-1 and TRBV20-1.

Source material: blood. The chain links TRBV27 to TRBJ1-1, with TRBD1 as a possible D gene (5 bases). This sequence was found in a girl aged 5-17 years with multiple sclerosis. DNA of the CDR3: TGTGCCAGCAGTTCCCTCGGGGGGACGGCTGAAGCTTTCTTT. This gives the protein CASSSLGGTAEAFF.